Listed here are 20 T cell receptor beta chains from one sample, sequenced in a study of OX40 agonist ivuxolimab in advanced cancers. Libraries were prepared by immunoSEQ multiplex PCR; TCRdb keeps only in-frame clonotypes and omits some of them. Among around 100,000 clones listed, 75% to 95% were seen once. This specimen was CD4+ or CD8+ T cells sorted from blood, taken in a trial of the OX40 agonist ivuxolimab. These receptor sequences come from an adult with an advanced solid tumor such as melanoma, head and neck, liver or kidney cancer.

The chain employs TRBV7-2 and TRBJ2-5; D possibly corresponds to TRBD1 (6 bases). The V and J ends lost 2 bases and 3 bases respectively, with 10 bases between them. Germline-derived CDR1 and CDR2 are SGHTA and FQGNSA. The CDR3 length is 14 residues. The CDR3 DNA is TGTGCCAGCAGCTTACGTTGGACAGAAGAGACCCAGTACTTC. This encodes CASSLRWTEETQYF. Together with reference TRBV7-2 and TRBJ2-5, the CDR3 gives the full variable domain: GAGVSQSPSNKVTEKGKDVELRCDPISGHTALYWYRQSLGQGLEFLIYFQGNSAPDKSGLPSDRFSAERTGGSVSTLTIQRTQQEDSAVYLCASSLRWTEETQYFGPGTRLLVL.

The chain links TRBV30 to TRBJ1-1, with D hard to call. The CDR3 loop spans 12 amino acids. V dropped 7 bases and J dropped 5 bases, with 14 bases sitting between them. The V gene's germline CDR1 is GTSNPN and CDR2 SVGIG (reference sequence). For the CDR3, the DNA is TGTGCCTTGGCGAAGGGATGGACTGAAGCTTTCTTT. It is translated as CALAKGWTEAFF.

The rearrangement joins TRBV19 to TRBJ2-6; D unresolved. Germline CDR1 and CDR2: LNHDA and SQIVND (reference sequence). The length of the CDR3 is 14 residues. The V end was cut by 3 bases, the J end by 0 bases, with 3 bases between. CDR3 protein: CASSINSGANVLTF. For the CDR3, the DNA is TGTGCCAGTAGTATTAACTCTGGGGCCAACGTCCTGACTTTC.

This chain joins TRBV29-1 and TRBJ2-5; tentative D call: TRBD2 (5 bases). V lost 5 bases and J 1 base, leaving 20 bases between the germline ends. From germline, CDR1 is SQVTM and CDR2 ANQGSEA. The CDR3 spans 16 residues. This CDR3 is CSVTRTEETFQETQYF. The CDR3 DNA sequence: TGCAGCGTTACTAGGACTGAAGAAACTTTCCAAGAGACCCAGTACTTC.

CDR3 sequence reads: CASRQTLNYGYTF. The DNA of the CDR3 is TGTGCCAGCAGACAAACGCTAAACTATGGCTACACCTTC. This chain links TRBV28 with TRBJ1-2; D remains unclear. Trimming removed 6 bases at V and 2 bases at J, with 10 bases between. The CDR3 runs 13 residues. Germline V gene lookup returns CDR1 MDHEN and CDR2 SYDVKM.

The gene calls are TRBV9 and TRBJ2-2; perhaps TRBD2 as D (5 bases). The germline CDR1 and CDR2 sequences are SGDLS and YYNGEE. Trimming shortened V by 0 bases and J by 6 bases, and 6 bases separated the two germline ends. The CDR3 runs 13 residues. In nucleotides, the CDR3 is TGTGCCAGCAGCGTAGGAGGGTCCGGGGAGCTGTTTTTT. It translates to CASSVGGSGELFF.

This chain joins TRBV30 and TRBJ2-1; 10 bases map to TRBD2. V was pared by 5 bases and J by 7 bases, with 8 bases of the junction left unmatched. CDR3 length equals 14 residues. Germline V gene lookup returns CDR1 GTSNPN and CDR2 SVGIG (reference sequence). This chain's CDR3 is CAWDPSGSINEQFF. CDR3 DNA: TGTGCCTGGGATCCTAGCGGGAGTATAAATGAGCAGTTCTTC.

The rearrangement joins TRBV29-1 to TRBJ2-1; TRBD2 aligns across 8 bases. From germline, CDR1 is SQVTM and CDR2 ANQGSEA. The CDR3 is 16 amino acids. V was pared by 0 bases and J by 10 bases, with 14 bases of the junction left unmatched. CDR3 sequence reads: CSVEDRGSGNFKEQFF. The DNA for the CDR3 is TGCAGCGTTGAAGATCGTGGTAGCGGGAATTTCAAAGAGCAGTTCTTC.

This chain links TRBV11-3 with TRBJ2-3; no clear D gene. This CDR3 is built from 11 residues. V was pared by 8 bases and J by 2 bases, with 5 bases between. Germline assignment: CDR1 SGHNT and CDR2 YENEEA. CDR3 nucleotides: TGTGCCAGCGGGCACACAGATACGCAGTATTTT. This codes for CASGHTDTQYF.

This clone came up once. The CDR3 DNA follows: TGTGCCAGCAGCCAAGCCCCGGATCCTCAGGACAATGAGCAGTTCTTC. Encoded protein: CASSQAPDPQDNEQFF. The chain carries TRBV4-2 and TRBJ2-1, with D uncertain. Germline CDR1 and CDR2: LGHNA and YNFKEQ. V lost 1 base to trimming and J lost 5 bases, with 15 bases between them. The CDR3 length is 16 residues.

V usage is TRBV5-1 and J usage is TRBJ2-1, with D possibly being TRBD2 (5 bases). V lost 4 bases to trimming and J lost 2 bases, with 10 bases between them. Germline CDR1 and CDR2: SGHRS and YFSETQ. The CDR3 consists of 14 residues. The chain's CDR3 is CASSRGEPYNEQFF. CDR3 DNA sequence: TGCGCCAGCAGCCGGGGTGAACCCTACAATGAGCAGTTCTTC.

This clone was seen a few times. The chain joins TRBV4-1 to TRBJ1-5; unclear D gene. V lost 2 bases and J lost 6, with 20 bases in between. Germline V gene sequence: CDR1 MGHRA, CDR2 YSYEKL. This CDR3 is 17 amino acids long. CDR3 loop: CASSQSEVRGIGQPQHF. Here the CDR3 DNA reads TGCGCCAGCAGCCAAAGTGAGGTACGGGGTATAGGTCAGCCCCAGCATTTT.

V usage is TRBV10-3 and J usage is TRBJ2-1; 10 bases agree with TRBD2. Trimming cost V 10 bases and J 3 bases; bases outside gene matches: 6. CDR1 and CDR2 from the germline V gene are ENHRY and SYGVKD. The CDR3 sequence is 14 residues long. As DNA, the CDR3 is TGTGCCACCAACCCTAGCGGGAGCTACAATGAGCAGTTCTTC. This encodes CATNPSGSYNEQFF.

This clone showed up just a few times. This chain joins TRBV6-1 and TRBJ1-2; unclear D gene. The CDR3 is made up of 10 amino acids. Per germline, CDR1 MNHNS and CDR2 SASEGT. V was shortened by 3 bases and J by 11 bases, with 7 bases between the two germline ends. This CDR3 reads CASSDHFYTF. In DNA form, the CDR3 reads TGTGCCAGCAGTGACCACTTTTACACCTTC.

The V and J genes are TRBV7-9 and TRBJ1-1, with a weak D call TRBD1 (6 bases). CDR1 SEHNR and CDR2 FQNEAQ come from the germline V gene (reference sequence). CDR3 size: 15 residues. Trimming shortened V by 5 bases and J by 0 bases, and 13 bases separated the two germline ends. In DNA, the CDR3 is TGTGCCAGCAGCGTACCGGGACATATGAACACTGAAGCTTTCTTT. Protein product: CASSVPGHMNTEAFF.

The J gene is TRBJ1-2, the V gene TRBV28; 7 positions agree with TRBD1. The germline gives CDR1 MDHEN, CDR2 SYDVKM. This CDR3 spans 16 amino acids. Unmatched junction bases numbered 13, after V lost 8 bases and J lost 1 base. The CDR3 region has the DNA TGTGCCAGCGTGCCCCCTCCGGGACAGAGTAACTATGGCTACACCTTC. Its protein is CASVPPPGQSNYGYTF.

The genes are TRBV4-3 and TRBJ2-7, with no clear D. V was shortened by 0 bases and J by 0 bases, with 6 bases between the two germline ends. The germline gives CDR1 LGHNA, CDR2 YSLEER. There are 14 residues in the CDR3. This CDR3 reads CASSQEESSYEQYF. As DNA, the CDR3 is TGCGCCAGCAGCCAAGAGGAGAGCTCCTACGAGCAGTACTTC.

The chain uses TRBV19 and TRBJ1-3; tentative D call: TRBD1 (6 bases). The CDR3 loop spans 15 amino acids. Germline V CDR1 and CDR2: LNHDA, SQIVND (reference sequence). The V end was cut by 5 bases, the J end by 6 bases, with 17 bases between. The CDR3 DNA is TGTGCCAGTAGTCGATCAGGGGTGGTTGAAAACACCATATATTTT. This translates into CASSRSGVVENTIYF.

The chain uses TRBV19 and TRBJ1-1; D not certain. The V end was cut by 5 bases, the J end by 4 bases, with 14 bases between. The germline V gene encodes CDR1 LNHDA and CDR2 SQIVND (reference sequence). The CDR3 is made up of 14 amino acids. The DNA for the CDR3 is TGTGCCAGTAGTTACGGACGAGGATTCACTGAAGCTTTCTTT. It codes for CASSYGRGFTEAFF.

This chain links TRBV28 with TRBJ2-5; 8 bases fit TRBD1. The CDR3 is 17 amino acids. Germline loops: CDR1 MDHEN, CDR2 SYDVKM. J was trimmed by 7 bases and V by 1 base; bases with no gene match: 14. CDR3 loop: CASSLSRDRGPRRTQYF. In DNA form, the CDR3 reads TGTGCCAGCAGTTTATCCCGCGACAGGGGTCCCCGGAGGACCCAGTACTTC.